This T cell receptor (beta chain) was sequenced in a study of tumor and adjacent non-tumor tissue in lung cancer. Study-wide background: Aged about 31 to 80 years, patients included approximately 11 men and 4 to 6 women with stage I to III disease.

Three rounds of nested PCR, following a modified ARM-PCR protocol, produced the TCRbeta library. TCRdb redid the calling of the multiplex PCR reads with MiXCR, one entry per CDR3 protein. This table holds about 90,000 distinct CDR3 sequences, 75% to 85% found once. Notes on the study in general: Higher tumor TCR diversity was associated with shorter survival.

CDR1 and CDR2 (germline): MRHNA, SNTAGT. The CDR3 is made up of 14 amino acids. RNA was extracted from bulk tissue without any cell sorting. This non-tumor lung sample came from over 3 cm beyond the tumor edge. A word on this clonotype: Its antigen is undetermined. A junction end diverges from the germline sequence, so it may reflect a read error.

Sequencing was performed on distant non-tumor lung tissue. The chain uses TRBV6-4 and TRBJ2-2; D assignment may be TRBD1 or TRBD2 (5 bases each). This receptor was obtained from a woman between 50 and 59 years old with non-small cell lung cancer. The CDR3 here is CAGSDRDNTGELFF. In DNA, the CDR3 is TGTGCCGGCAGTGACCGGGACAACACCGGGGAGCTGTTTTTT.